The entry that follows covers one T cell receptor (beta chain) sequence. The clone's antigen remains unknown. Base qualities are missing; no much larger clone stands one base away. Libraries were constructed by multiplex PCR. Reads for this sample came from an Illumina HiSeq 4000. TCR beta libraries were built with iRepertoire HTBI primers and Arm-PCR amplification of CDR3 regions. Before sequencing, the PCR products underwent gel purification. Under the source paper's analysis protocol: Gene usage analysis of CDR3 amino acid clonotypes relied on the 60 to 65 TRBV and 14 TRBJ segments identified across samples. Filtered high-quality paired reads were merged into contigs using COPE and FqMerger. Contigs were aligned with BLAST to IMGT TRBV, TRBD and TRBJ reference genes, and CDR3 was defined per IMGT. Highly expanded clones were defined as clonotypes with a frequency above 0.1%. Shannon entropy served as the measure of repertoire diversity, while the Gini coefficient captured V-J evenness. Public clonotypes were defined as clonotypes shared by more than one individual. TCRdb cleaned the public reads at Q25 with fastp, built clones with MiXCR and kept in-frame beta chains. Rows are combined by CDR3 protein, so each entry shows the most common genes and DNA. The V and J calls here are based on TCRdb, not the publication. Here the sample has fewer than 400,000 distinct CDR3 sequences; under 25% occur a single time. Around 21% of the sample lies in the top ten.

The sample originates from a study of regulatory T cells in long-lasting Graves disease (dated by TCRdb to about 2021). Study-wide context: Persistent Graves' disease was defined as persistently positive TSH receptor autoantibodies together with antithyroid drug treatment for over 5 years. In the clinical cohort, patients with persistent Graves' disease had used antithyroid drugs for an average of about 9.3 years. This study used TCR sequencing and RNA sequencing of peripheral blood to compare persistent Graves' disease patients against newly diagnosed Graves' disease patients. TCR sequencing covered roughly 13 persistent and some 20 newly diagnosed Graves' disease patients, about 35 samples in total. The study took place in China and was registered as a clinical trial.

What the authors observed across the whole study: Lower TCR Shannon entropy and fewer highly expanded clones were observed in persistent Graves' disease patients than in newly diagnosed patients, which suggested clonal expansion. Sequencing and analysis were limited to the TCR beta chain. Only peripheral blood was studied, because thyroid tissue, the primary lesion, was inaccessible. Patients with persistent disease shared more public clonotypes (around 2,500) than newly diagnosed patients did (around 980). The small sample size was acknowledged by the authors as a limitation that may reduce accuracy.

The time point label here, explained by the study, means: persistent/refractory GD, antithyroid drugs over 5 years with positive TRAb. RNA was extracted from PBMCs in TRIzol for both TCR sequencing and RNA sequencing. The diagnosis of Graves' disease followed American Thyroid Association guidelines. Recruitment of patients was carried out at an endocrinology department in Xi'an, China. Each patient gave about 8.1 milliliters of peripheral blood, collected in an EDTA anticoagulant tube. Ficoll Paque Plus density gradient separation was used to isolate PBMCs, and no further T cell sorting was done. An Agilent 2100 Bioanalyzer and agarose gel were used to assess RNA quality, and a NanoDrop 2000 was used to measure RNA concentration. This TCR came from a female donor with Graves disease. The sequencing used peripheral blood mononuclear cells (PBMCs), collected when the disease was refractory, from a patient treated with antithyroid drugs.

This receptor has the CDR3 CASKPDLGDYEQYF. The nucleotides are TGTGCCAGCAAACCGGACTTGGGGGACTACGAGCAGTACTTC. This chain is built from TRBV27 and TRBJ2-7; the D region is possibly TRBD1 or TRBD2, each matching across 5 bases. From the germline V gene (reference sequence), CDR1 is MNHEY and CDR2 is SMNVEV. V is cut by 7 bases and J by 3 bases, and the space between the germline ends is 16 bases. From cysteine to phenylalanine, the CDR3 is 14 amino acids long. Only CDR3 DNA remains: 42 bases, in frame from the first base.